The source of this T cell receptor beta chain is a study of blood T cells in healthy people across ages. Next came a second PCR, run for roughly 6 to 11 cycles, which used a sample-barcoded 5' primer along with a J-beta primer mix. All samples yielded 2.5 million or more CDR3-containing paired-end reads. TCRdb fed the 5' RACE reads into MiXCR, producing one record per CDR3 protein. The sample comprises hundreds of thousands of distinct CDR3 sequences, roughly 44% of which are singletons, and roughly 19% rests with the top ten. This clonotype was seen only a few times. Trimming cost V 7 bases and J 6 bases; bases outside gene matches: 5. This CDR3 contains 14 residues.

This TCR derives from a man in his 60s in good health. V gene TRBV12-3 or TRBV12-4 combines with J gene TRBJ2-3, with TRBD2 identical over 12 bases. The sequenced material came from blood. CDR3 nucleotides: TGTGCCAGCACCTTAACTAGCGGGGGGGATACGCAGTATTTT. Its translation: CASTLTSGGDTQYF.